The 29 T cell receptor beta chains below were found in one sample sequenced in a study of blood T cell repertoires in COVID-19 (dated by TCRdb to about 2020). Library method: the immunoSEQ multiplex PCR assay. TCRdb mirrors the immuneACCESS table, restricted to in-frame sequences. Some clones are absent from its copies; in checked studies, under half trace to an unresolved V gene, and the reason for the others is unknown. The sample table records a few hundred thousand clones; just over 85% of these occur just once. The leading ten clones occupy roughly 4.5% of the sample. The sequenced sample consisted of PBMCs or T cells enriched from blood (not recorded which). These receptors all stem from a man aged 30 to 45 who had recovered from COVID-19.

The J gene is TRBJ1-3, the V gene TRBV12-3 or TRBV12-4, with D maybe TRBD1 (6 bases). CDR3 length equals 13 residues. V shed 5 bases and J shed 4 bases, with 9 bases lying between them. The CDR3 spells CASSMTGGNTIYF. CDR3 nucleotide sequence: TGTGCCAGCAGTATGACAGGAGGAAACACCATATATTTT.

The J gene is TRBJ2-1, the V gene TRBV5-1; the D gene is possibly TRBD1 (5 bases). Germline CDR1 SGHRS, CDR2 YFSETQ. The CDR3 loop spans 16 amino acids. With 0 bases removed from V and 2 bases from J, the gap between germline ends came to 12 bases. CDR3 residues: CASSLEPAGTYNEQFF. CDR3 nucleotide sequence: TGCGCCAGCAGCTTGGAACCGGCAGGGACCTACAATGAGCAGTTCTTC.

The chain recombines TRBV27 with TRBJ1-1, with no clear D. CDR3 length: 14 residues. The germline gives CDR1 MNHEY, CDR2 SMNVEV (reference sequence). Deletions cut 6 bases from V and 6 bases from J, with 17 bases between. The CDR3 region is CASSPWRGGAEAFF. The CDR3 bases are TGTGCCAGCAGCCCTTGGCGGGGAGGCGCTGAAGCTTTCTTT.

The CDR3 region is CATAGTSGGEQYF. DNA of the CDR3: TGTGCCACGGCCGGGACTAGCGGGGGCGAGCAGTACTTC. This rearrangement joins TRBV15 to TRBJ2-7; 14 bases are shared with TRBD2. In germline, CDR1 is LNHNV, CDR2 YYDKDF (reference sequence). The junction had 4 bases not matched to a gene; V was cut back by 9 bases and J by 6 bases. The CDR3 is 13 residues long.

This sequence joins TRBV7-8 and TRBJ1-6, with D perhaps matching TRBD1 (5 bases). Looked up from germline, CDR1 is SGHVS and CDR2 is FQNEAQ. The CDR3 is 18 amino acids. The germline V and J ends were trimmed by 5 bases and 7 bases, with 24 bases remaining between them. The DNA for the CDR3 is TGTGCCAGCAGCACAGTACGGCGACAGTCAGTCGGGAATTCACCCCTCCACTTT. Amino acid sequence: CASSTVRRQSVGNSPLHF.

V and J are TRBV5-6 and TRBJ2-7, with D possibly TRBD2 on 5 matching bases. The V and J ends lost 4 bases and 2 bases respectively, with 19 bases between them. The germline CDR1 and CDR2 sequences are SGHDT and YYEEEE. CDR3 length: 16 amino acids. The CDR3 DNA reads TGTGCCAGCAGCCTGGTGGTCGGGGTAACCCCCTACGAGCAGTACTTC. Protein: CASSLVVGVTPYEQYF.

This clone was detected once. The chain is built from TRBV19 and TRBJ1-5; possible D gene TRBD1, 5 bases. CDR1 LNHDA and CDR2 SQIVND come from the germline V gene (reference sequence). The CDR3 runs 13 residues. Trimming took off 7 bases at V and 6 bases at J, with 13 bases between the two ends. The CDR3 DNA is TGTGCCAGTAAGCCGACAGCTAGTCAGCCCCAGCATTTT. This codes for CASKPTASQPQHF.

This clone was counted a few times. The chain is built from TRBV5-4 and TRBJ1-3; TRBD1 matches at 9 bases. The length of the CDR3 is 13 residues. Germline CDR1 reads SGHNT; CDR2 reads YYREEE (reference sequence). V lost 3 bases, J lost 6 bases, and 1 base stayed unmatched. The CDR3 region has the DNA TGTGCCAGCAGCTGGACAGGGGAAAACACCATATATTTT. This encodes CASSWTGENTIYF.

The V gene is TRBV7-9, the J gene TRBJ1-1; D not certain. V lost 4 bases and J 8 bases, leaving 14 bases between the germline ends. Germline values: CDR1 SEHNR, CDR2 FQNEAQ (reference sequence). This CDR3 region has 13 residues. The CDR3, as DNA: TGTGCCAGCAGCTCACCCCAGGCGGGAGAAGCTTTCTTT. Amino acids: CASSSPQAGEAFF.

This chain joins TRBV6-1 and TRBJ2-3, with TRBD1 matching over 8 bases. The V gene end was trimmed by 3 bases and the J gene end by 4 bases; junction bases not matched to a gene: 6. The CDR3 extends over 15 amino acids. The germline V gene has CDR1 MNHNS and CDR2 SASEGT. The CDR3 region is CASSDRDRGSDTQYF. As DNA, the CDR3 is TGTGCCAGCAGTGACCGCGACAGGGGATCAGATACGCAGTATTTT.

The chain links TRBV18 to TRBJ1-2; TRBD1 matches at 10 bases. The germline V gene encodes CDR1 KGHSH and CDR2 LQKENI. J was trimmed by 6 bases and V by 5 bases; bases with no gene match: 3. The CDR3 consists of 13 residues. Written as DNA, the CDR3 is TGTGCCAGCTCAGGACAGGGGGGCCATGGCTACACCTTC. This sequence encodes CASSGQGGHGYTF.

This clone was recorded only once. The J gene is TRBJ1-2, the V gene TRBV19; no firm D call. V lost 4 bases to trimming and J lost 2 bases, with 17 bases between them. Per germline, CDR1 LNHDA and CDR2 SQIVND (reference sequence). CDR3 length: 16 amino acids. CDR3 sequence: CASSNIRAGLNYGYTF. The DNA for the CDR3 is TGTGCCAGTAGTAACATCCGCGCGGGCCTGAACTATGGCTACACCTTC. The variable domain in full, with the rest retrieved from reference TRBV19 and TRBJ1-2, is DGGITQSPKYLFRKEGQNVTLSCEQNLNHDAMYWYRQDPGQGLRLIYYSQIVNDFQKGDIAEGYSVSREKKESFPLTVTSAQKNPTAFYLCASSNIRAGLNYGYTFGSGTRLTVV.

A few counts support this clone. The CDR3 nucleotides are TGTGCCAGCAGTCCTGACAGGTTACCTGGAAACACCATATATTTT. The encoded protein is CASSPDRLPGNTIYF. This chain uses TRBV27 with TRBJ1-3; perhaps TRBD1 as D (6 bases). The CDR3 covers 15 residues. CDR1 is MNHEY and CDR2 is SMNVEV in the germline V gene (reference sequence). Trimming stripped 5 bases from V and 2 bases from J, with 13 bases between.

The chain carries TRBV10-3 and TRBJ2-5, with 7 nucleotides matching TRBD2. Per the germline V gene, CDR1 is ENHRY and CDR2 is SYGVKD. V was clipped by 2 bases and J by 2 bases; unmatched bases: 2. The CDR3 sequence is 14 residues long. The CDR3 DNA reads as TGTGCCATCAGTGAGATCGGGGGGCAAGAGACCCAGTACTTC. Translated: CAISEIGGQETQYF.

In DNA, the CDR3 is TGTGCCAGCAGTTTATTTTCGGGGACATTCAACACCGGGGAGCTGTTTTTT. It codes for CASSLFSGTFNTGELFF. The genes are TRBV27 and TRBJ2-2; the D gene is possibly TRBD1 (6 bases). The CDR3 is made up of 17 amino acids. Germline V gene sequence: CDR1 MNHEY, CDR2 SMNVEV (reference sequence). Deletions cut 1 base from V and 2 bases from J, with 14 bases between.

The CDR3, as DNA: TGTGCCAGTAGTATACCGGGACTAGCGGGTCAAGAGACCCAGTACTTC. It translates to CASSIPGLAGQETQYF. The chain recombines TRBV19 with TRBJ2-5; 12 nucleotides match TRBD2. V lost 2 bases and J lost 2; bases outside the gene matches: 3. The CDR3 is made up of 16 amino acids. Germline CDR1 reads LNHDA; CDR2 reads SQIVND (reference sequence).

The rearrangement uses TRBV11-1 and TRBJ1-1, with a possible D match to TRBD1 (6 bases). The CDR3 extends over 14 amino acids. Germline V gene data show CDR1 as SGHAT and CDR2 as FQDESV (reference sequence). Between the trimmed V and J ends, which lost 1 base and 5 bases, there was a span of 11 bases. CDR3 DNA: TGTGCCAGCAGCTTAGTACCCAGGGGAACTGAAGCTTTCTTT. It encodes CASSLVPRGTEAFF. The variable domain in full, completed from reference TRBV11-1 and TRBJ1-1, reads EAEVAQSPRYKITEKSQAVAFWCDPISGHATLYWYRQILGQGPELLVQFQDESVVDDSQLPKDRFSAERLKGVDSTLKIQPAELGDSAMYLCASSLVPRGTEAFFGQGTRLTVV.

DNA of the CDR3: TGTGCCACCCATCCGGGGGGGACGAGTGGAGAAAAACTGTTTTTT. Residues: CATHPGGTSGEKLFF. The chain uses TRBV6-5 and TRBJ1-4, with D possibly matching TRBD1 (5 bases). The length of the CDR3 is 15 residues. Trimming removed 10 bases from V and 8 bases from J, with 23 bases in between. Germline V gives CDR1 MNHEY, CDR2 SVGAGI.

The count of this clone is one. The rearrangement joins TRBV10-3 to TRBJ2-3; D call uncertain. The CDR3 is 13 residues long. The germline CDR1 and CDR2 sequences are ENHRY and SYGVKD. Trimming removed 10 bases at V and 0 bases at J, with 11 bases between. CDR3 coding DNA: TGTGCCACCCAGAAGATCAGCACAGATACGCAGTATTTT. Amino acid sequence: CATQKISTDTQYF.

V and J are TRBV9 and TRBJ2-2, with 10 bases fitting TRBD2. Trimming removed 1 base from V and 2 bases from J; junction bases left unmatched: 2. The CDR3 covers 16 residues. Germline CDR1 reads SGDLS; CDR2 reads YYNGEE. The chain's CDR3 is CASSVTSGANTGELFF. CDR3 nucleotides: TGTGCCAGCAGCGTAACTAGCGGGGCTAACACCGGGGAGCTGTTTTTT.

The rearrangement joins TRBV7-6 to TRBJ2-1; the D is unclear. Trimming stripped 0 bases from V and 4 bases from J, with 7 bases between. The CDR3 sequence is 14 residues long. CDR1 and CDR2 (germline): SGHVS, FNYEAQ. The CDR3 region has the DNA TGTGCCAGCAGCTTAGCCCAGGTGTACAATGAGCAGTTCTTC. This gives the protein CASSLAQVYNEQFF.

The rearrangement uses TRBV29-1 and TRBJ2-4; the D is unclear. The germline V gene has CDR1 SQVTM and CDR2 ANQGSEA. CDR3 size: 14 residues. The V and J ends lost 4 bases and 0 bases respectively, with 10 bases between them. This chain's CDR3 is CSVALTVAKNIQYF. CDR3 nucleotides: TGCAGCGTTGCACTTACCGTAGCCAAAAACATTCAGTACTTC.

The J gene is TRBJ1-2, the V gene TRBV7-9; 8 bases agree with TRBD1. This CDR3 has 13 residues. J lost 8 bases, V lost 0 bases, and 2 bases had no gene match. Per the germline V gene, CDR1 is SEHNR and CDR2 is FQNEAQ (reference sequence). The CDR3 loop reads CASSLATGAGYTF. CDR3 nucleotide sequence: TGTGCCAGCAGCTTAGCGACAGGGGCCGGCTACACCTTC.

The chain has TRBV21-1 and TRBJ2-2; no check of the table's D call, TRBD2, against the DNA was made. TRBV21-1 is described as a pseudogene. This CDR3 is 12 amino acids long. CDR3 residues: CASSPRGGELFF. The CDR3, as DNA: TGTGCCAGCAGCCCACGAGGCGGGGAGCTGTTTTTT.

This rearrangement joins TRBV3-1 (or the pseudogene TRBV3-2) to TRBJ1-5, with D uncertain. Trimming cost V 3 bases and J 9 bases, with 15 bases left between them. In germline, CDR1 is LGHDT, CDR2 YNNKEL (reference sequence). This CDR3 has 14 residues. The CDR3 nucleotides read TGTGCCAGCAGCCAGAATATTCCCGGTGGGCCCCAGCATTTT. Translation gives CASSQNIPGGPQHF.

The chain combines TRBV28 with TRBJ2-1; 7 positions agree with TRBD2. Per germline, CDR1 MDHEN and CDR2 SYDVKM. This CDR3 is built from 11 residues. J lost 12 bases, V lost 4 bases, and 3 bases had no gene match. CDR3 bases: TGTGCCAGCAGTTCCCTAGCGGCGCAGTTCTTC. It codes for CASSSLAAQFF. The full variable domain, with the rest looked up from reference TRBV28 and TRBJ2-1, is DVKVTQSSRYLVKRTGEKVFLECVQDMDHENMFWYRQDPGLGLRLIYFSYDVKMKEKGDIPEGYSVSREKKERFSLILESASTNQTSMYLCASSSLAAQFFGPGTRLTVL.

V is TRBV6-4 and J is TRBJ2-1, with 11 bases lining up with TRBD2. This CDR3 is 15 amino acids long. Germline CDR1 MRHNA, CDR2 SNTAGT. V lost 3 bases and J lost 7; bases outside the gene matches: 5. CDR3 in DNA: TGTGCCAGCAGTGAGGCTAGCGGGAGGTGGAATGAGCAGTTCTTC. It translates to CASSEASGRWNEQFF.

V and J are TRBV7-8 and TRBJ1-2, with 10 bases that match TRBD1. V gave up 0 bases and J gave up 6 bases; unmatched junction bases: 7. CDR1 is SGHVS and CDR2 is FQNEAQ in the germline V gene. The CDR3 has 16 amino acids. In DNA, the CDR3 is TGTGCCAGCAGCTTAGCCGCAGACAGGGGGCTTAATGGCTACACCTTC. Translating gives CASSLAADRGLNGYTF.

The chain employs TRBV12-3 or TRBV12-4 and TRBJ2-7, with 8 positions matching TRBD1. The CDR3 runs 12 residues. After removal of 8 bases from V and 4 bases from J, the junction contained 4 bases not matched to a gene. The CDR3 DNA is TGTGCCAGCGGGACAGGAGGTTACGAGCAGTACTTC. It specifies CASGTGGYEQYF.